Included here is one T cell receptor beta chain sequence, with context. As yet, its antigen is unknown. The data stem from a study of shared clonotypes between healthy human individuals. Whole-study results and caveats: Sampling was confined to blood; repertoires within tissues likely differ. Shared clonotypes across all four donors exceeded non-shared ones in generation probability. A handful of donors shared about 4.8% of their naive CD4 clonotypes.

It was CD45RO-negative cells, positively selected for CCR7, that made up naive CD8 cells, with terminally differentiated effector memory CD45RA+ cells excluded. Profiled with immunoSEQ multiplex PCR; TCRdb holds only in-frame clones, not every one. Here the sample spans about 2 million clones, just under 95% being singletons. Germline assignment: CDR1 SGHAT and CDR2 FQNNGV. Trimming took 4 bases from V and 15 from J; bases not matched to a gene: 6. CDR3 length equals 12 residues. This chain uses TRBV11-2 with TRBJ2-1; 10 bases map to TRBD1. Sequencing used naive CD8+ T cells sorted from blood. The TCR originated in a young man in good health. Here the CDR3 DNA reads TGTGCCAGCAGCTCCATGACAGGGGGCACGTTCTTC. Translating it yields CASSSMTGGTFF.